Listed below are T cell receptor beta chains from one sample, sequenced in a study of OX40 agonist ivuxolimab in advanced cancers. Sequencing used immunoSEQ multiplex PCR; TCRdb keeps in-frame clones, though not all of them. Of around 66,000 clones in the sample, approximately 92% were seen once. The material sequenced was CD4+ or CD8+ T cells sorted from blood, taken in a trial of the OX40 agonist ivuxolimab. Every receptor here comes from an adult with an advanced solid tumor such as melanoma, head and neck, liver or kidney cancer. The CDR3 runs from the conserved cysteine through the conserved F or W. A D gene is named only where the DNA matches it firmly. Expanded clones get a size class; other rows say once, few or many, or leave the size out.

D | size | J | V | DNA | CDR3
TRBD1 | NA | TRBJ2-3 | TRBV5-6 | TGTGCCAGCAGGCTCTCTCGGGACAGGGCTACAGATACGCAGTATTTT | CASRLSRDRATDTQYF
TRBD1 | NA | TRBJ2-1 | TRBV11-2 | TGTGCCAGCAGCTTAGAGTTTGTCAGGGGGCAAGAGCAGTTCTTC | CASSLEFVRGQEQFF
TRBD2 | NA | TRBJ2-2 | TRBV27 | TGTGCCAGCAGACATATCGGTAGCGGGAGGTCCACCGGGGAGCTGTTTTTT | CASRHIGSGRSTGELFF
NA | NA | TRBJ2-7 | TRBV7-2 | TGTGCCAGCAGCTTATTACGGGACTACGAGCAGTACTTC | CASSLLRDYEQYF
TRBD1 | NA | TRBJ2-7 | TRBV5-1 | TGCGCCAGCAGCTTGGGGACAGGGGTAGGCGAGCAGTACTTC | CASSLGTGVGEQYF
NA | NA | TRBJ1-2 | TRBV6-4 | TGTGCCACCACCACCGGGGAAGGTGGCTACACCTTC | CATTTGEGGYTF
NA | once | TRBJ2-3 | TRBV9 | TGTGCCAGCAGCGTGGAGCGACACACGGGAGATACGCAGTATTTT | CASSVERHTGDTQYF
TRBD1 | NA | TRBJ2-3 | TRBV6-1 | TGTGCCAGCAGTGAGACAGGGGTAGTGGATACGCAGTATTTT | CASSETGVVDTQYF
TRBD1 | NA | TRBJ1-6 | TRBV6-5 | TGTGCCAGCAGTTACTCAGGACAGGCCGGTTCACCCCTCCACTTT | CASSYSGQAGSPLHF
TRBD1 | once | TRBJ1-2 | TRBV25-1 | TGTGCCAGCAGTGACGATAGGACAGGGGGAGGCTATGGCTACACCTTC | CASSDDRTGGGYGYTF
NA | NA | TRBJ1-5 | TRBV19 | TGTGCCAGTACCCATCTTGGGGGGGGGCCCCAGCCCCAGCATTTT | CASTHLGGGPQPQHF